This TCR beta chain derives from a study of control samples from healthy donors and cancer patients. Clones were sequenced by immunoSEQ multiplex PCR, and TCRdb holds only the in-frame ones, with some missing. Of around 110,000 clones in the sample, 80% to 90% are singletons; the top ten hold 1.1%. The germline CDR1 and CDR2 sequences are MNHEY and SVGAGI. The CDR3 contains 13 residues. V shed 7 bases and J shed 0 bases, with 9 bases lying between them. Material for sequencing was PBMCs. This TCR came from a woman in her forties or fifties with colorectal cancer. This sequence joins TRBV6-5 and TRBJ1-1; no clear D gene. The CDR3 DNA sequence: TGTGCCAGCACCGCTACGTTGAACACTGAAGCTTTCTTT. Residues: CASTATLNTEAFF.